What follows are 2 T cell receptor beta chains derived from one specimen sequenced in a study of cytomegalovirus exposure and HLA in healthy donors. With 60 Vbeta and 13 Jbeta primers, the PCR was carried out. Here immunoSEQ multiplex PCR was the method, and the copy in TCRdb shows in-frame clones only, minus some. The data show approximately 190,000 clones, about 80% seen once. Sequences were obtained from PBMCs. These receptors were taken from a woman aged 30 to 39 in good health and CMV-seropositive.

This chain joins TRBV4-1 and TRBJ2-1; 8 nucleotides align to TRBD2. Germline CDR1 MGHRA, CDR2 YSYEKL. Trimming took 3 bases from V and 4 from J; bases not matched to a gene: 8. CDR3 length equals 16 residues. The CDR3 region has the DNA TGCGCCAGCAGCCAGGAACGTAGCGGGATGTACAATGAGCAGTTCTTC. It codes for CASSQERSGMYNEQFF.

The V and J genes are TRBV6-1 and TRBJ2-1; 10 bases map to TRBD1. V lost 6 bases and J lost 7; bases outside the gene matches: 9. The CDR3 loop spans 15 amino acids. Germline lookup yields CDR1 MNHNS and CDR2 SASEGT. CDR3 sequence: CASSLPPGQGNEQFF. Here the CDR3 DNA reads TGTGCCAGCAGCTTACCCCCGGGACAGGGGAATGAGCAGTTCTTC.